One T cell receptor (beta chain) is described in this entry. Its antigen is undetermined. The length of the CDR3 is 15 residues. Losses at the gene ends were 4 bases for V and 2 bases for J; bases not matched to a gene: 5. Germline V gene data show CDR1 as LNHDA and CDR2 as SQIVND (reference sequence). This specimen belongs to a study of cytomegalovirus exposure and HLA in healthy donors. PCR used 60 Vbeta primers and 13 Jbeta primers. The data were produced by immunoSEQ multiplex PCR, yet TCRdb's version contains in-frame clones alone and is incomplete. The repertoire holds some 96,000 clones, about 80% seen once, with roughly 7% in the top ten. Study conclusions and caveats: Fewer N-insertions than the roughly 630-donor mean were reportedly shown by an Asian-associated ancestry cluster in a later analysis.

Material: PBMCs. J is TRBJ2-7 and V is TRBV19, with 10 positions matching TRBD2. The sequence was collected from a man aged 40-50 years in good health and CMV-seropositive. This CDR3 is CASSTQSGGAYEQYF. For the CDR3, the DNA is TGTGCCAGTAGTACCCAGAGCGGGGGGGCCTACGAGCAGTACTTC. The full variable domain, rest sourced from reference TRBV19 and TRBJ2-7, is DGGITQSPKYLFRKEGQNVTLSCEQNLNHDAMYWYRQDPGQGLRLIYYSQIVNDFQKGDIAEGYSVSREKKESFPLTVTSAQKNPTAFYLCASSTQSGGAYEQYFGPGTRLTVT.